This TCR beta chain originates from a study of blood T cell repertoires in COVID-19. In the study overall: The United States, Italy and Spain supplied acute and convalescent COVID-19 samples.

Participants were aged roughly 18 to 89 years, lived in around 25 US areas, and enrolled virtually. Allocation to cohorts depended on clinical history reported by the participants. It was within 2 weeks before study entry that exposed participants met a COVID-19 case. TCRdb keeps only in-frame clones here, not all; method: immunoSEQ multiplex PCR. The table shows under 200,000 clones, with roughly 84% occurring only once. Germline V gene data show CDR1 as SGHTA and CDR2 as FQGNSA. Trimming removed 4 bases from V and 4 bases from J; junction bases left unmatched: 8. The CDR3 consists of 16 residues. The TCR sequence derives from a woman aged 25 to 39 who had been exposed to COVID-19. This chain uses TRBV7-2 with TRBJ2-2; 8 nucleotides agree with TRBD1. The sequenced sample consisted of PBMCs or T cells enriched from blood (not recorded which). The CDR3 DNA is TGTGCCAGCAGCTCGGGCGGGCAGGGGGCCACCGGGGAGCTGTTTTTT. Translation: CASSSGGQGATGELFF. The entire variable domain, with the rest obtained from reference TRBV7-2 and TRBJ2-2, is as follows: GAGVSQSPSNKVTEKGKDVELRCDPISGHTALYWYRQSLGQGLEFLIYFQGNSAPDKSGLPSDRFSAERTGGSVSTLTIQRTQQEDSAVYLCASSSGGQGATGELFFGEGSRLTVL.